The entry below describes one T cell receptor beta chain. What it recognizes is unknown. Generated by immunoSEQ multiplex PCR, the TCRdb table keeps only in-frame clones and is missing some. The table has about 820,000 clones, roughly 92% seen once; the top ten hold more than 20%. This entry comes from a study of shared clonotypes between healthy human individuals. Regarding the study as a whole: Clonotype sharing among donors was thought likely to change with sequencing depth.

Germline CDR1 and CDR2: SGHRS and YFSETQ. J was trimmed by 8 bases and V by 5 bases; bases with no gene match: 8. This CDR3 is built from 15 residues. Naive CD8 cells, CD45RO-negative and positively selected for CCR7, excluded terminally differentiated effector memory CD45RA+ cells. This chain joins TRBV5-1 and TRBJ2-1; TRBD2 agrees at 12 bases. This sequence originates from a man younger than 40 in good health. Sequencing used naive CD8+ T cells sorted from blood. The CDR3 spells CASSPGLAGKDEQFF. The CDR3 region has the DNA TGCGCCAGCAGTCCCGGACTAGCGGGAAAGGATGAGCAGTTCTTC.